Detailed here is one T cell receptor (beta chain). Antigen: not known. The CDR3 is 15 residues long. V was pared by 7 bases and J by 10 bases, with 16 bases of the junction left unmatched. Germline V lookup: CDR1 MNHEY, CDR2 SVGAGI. CD25-based Treg depletion was applied to purified naive CD4+ T cells. Constant-region reverse primers amplified full-length variable regions, followed by semi-nested Nested Universal Primer A PCR. TCRdb analysed the 5' RACE reads with MiXCR anew, one entry per CDR3 protein. The sample holds about 6,000 distinct CDR3 sequences, around 59% seen once. General study findings and limits: Greatest tumor Treg TCR overlap was with tumor naive CD4+ cells. The larger-cohort validation was restricted to a single TCR beta V-J rearrangement rather than whole repertoires.

This clonotype was obtained from a female donor with breast cancer. The rearrangement joins TRBV6-5 to TRBJ2-1; the match to TRBD1 covers 7 bases. Sequenced sample: naive CD4+ T cells sorted from blood. Subset noted: naive CD4+ T cells, CD4+CD45RA+CD25-. The CDR3 DNA reads as TGTGCCAGCAACAGGGGTGGGGTAGCTTCCCACGAGCAGTTCTTC. It codes for CASNRGGVASHEQFF.